The present entry profiles one T cell receptor (beta chain) with its context. Its cognate antigen is unknown. The sample belongs to a study of T cell responses to AZD1222 COVID-19 vaccine. General observations from the study: The study found Spike-specific TCR breadth and depth rose after two AZD1222 doses.

Here immunoSEQ multiplex PCR was the method, and the copy in TCRdb shows in-frame clones only, minus some. The top ten hold around 4% of the sample, which has tens of thousands of clones, about 92% seen once. The TCR comes from an adult in good health. Sequencing used peripheral blood, obtained on day 0 of AZD1222 vaccination.

The CDR3: CASNWGLAVREQYF. The DNA for the CDR3 is TGTGCCAGCAACTGGGGACTAGCGGTGCGGGAGCAGTACTTC. The chain is built from TRBV28 and TRBJ2-7; 11 bases match TRBD2. V shed 7 bases, J shed 7 bases, and the junction held 9 bases outside the gene matches. CDR1 MDHEN and CDR2 SYDVKM come from the germline V gene. The CDR3 sequence is 14 residues long. Variable domain in full (rest from reference TRBV28 and TRBJ2-7): DVKVTQSSRYLVKRTGEKVFLECVQDMDHENMFWYRQDPGLGLRLIYFSYDVKMKEKGDIPEGYSVSREKKERFSLILESASTNQTSMYLCASNWGLAVREQYFGPGTRLTVT.